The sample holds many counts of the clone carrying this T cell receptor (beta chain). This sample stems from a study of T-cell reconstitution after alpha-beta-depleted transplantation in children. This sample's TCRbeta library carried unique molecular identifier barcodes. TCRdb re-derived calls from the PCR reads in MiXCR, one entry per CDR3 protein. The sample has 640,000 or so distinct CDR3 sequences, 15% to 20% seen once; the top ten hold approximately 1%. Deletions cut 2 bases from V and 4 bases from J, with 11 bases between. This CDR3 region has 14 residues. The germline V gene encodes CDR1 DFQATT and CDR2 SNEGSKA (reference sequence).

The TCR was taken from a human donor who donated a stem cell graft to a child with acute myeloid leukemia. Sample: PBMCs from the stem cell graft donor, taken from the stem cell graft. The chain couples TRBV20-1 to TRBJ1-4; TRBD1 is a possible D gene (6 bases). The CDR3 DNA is TGCAGTGCTAGACATGGACAGCTTAATGAAAAACTGTTTTTT. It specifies CSARHGQLNEKLFF.